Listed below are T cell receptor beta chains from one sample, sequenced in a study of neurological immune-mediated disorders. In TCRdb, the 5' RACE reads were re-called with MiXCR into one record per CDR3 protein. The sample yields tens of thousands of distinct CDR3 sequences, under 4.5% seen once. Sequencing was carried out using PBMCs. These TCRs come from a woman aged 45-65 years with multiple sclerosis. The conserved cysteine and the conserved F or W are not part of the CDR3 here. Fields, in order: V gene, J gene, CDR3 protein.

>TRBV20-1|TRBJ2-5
SASGDRTLKETQY
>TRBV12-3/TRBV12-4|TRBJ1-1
ASSLTEAGGAF
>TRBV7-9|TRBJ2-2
ASSPTFGELF
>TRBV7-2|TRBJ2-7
ASSLDLNRGGFRQY
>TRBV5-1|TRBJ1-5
ASSLAGTKNQPQH
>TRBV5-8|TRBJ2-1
ASSFQGRDEQF
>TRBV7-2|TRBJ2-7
ASRRDVSYEQY
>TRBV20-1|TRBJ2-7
SAFRGDRYEQY
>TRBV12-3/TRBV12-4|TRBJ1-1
ASSFKLMNTEAF
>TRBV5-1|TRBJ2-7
ASSSRPIRDRTYEQY
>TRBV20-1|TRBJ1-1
SAWGAWTEAF
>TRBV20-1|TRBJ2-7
SAYDQGEQY
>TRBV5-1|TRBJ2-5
ASSLTGGVGETQY
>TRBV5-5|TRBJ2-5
ASSAVGSGETQY
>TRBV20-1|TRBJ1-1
SVRGVGAEAF
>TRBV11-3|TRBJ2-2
ASSRLGGKAGELF
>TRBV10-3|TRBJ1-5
AISESAGSNQPQH
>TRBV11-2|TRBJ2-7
ASSPRDYSYEQY
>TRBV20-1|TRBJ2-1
SVRRQGATNEQF
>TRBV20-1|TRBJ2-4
SASDSGGINIQY
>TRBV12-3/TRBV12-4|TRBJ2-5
ASSFPEETQY
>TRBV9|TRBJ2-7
ASSFSGGARGEQY
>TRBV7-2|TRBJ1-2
ASSSHDRVNYGYT
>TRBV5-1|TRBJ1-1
ASSVGQSRFFFDTEAF
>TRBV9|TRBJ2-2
ASSVLVNRNTGELF
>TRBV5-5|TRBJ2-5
ASSLAQIQETQY
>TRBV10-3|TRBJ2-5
AISEGGWQETQY
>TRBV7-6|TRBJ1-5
ASSQYLGQSNQPQH
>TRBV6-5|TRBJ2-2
ASRPQGYNTGELF
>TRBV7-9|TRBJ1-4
ASSLRHRGREKLF
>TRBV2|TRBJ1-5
ASSGEGGWGQPQH
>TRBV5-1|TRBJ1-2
ASSLTPNGYT
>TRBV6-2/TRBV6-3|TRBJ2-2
ASSYLRTLNTGELF
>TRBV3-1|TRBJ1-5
ASSQWTDQPKD
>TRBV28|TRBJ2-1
ASSLFKGYNEQF
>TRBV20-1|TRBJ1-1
SASFQANTEAF
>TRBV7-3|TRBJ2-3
ASSSPLGGRDYTDTQY
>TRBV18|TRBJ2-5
ASSPTGGRETQY
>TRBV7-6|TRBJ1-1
ASSPEPPGQGRGNTEAF
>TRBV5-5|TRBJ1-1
ASSRVFDTEAF